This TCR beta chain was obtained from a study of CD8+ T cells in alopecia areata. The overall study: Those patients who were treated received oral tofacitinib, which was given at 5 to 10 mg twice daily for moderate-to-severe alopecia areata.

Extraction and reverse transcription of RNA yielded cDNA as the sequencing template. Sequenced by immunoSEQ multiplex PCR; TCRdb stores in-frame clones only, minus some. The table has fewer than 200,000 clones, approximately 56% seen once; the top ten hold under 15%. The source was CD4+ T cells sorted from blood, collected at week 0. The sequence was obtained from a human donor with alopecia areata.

CDR3: CASSQGTGTQYF. The CDR3 nucleotides read TGTGCCAGCAGCCAAGGGACCGGGACCCAGTACTTC. The chain joins TRBV25-1 to TRBJ2-5; D possibly uses TRBD1 or TRBD2 (5 bases each). CDR3 length: 12 residues. The germline V gene has CDR1 MGHDK and CDR2 SYGVNS. V was trimmed by 6 bases and J by 7 bases, leaving 12 bases between them.